These 10 T cell receptor beta chains share one sample of origin, sequenced in a study of identical twins. TCRdb passed the 5' RACE reads through MiXCR, listing each CDR3 protein once. The sample includes about 210,000 distinct CDR3 sequences, around a tenth of them seen just once. The material sequenced was memory (CD45RO+) T cells sorted from blood. The receptors shown here come from a woman aged 18 to 35 in good health.

This clonotype was found many times. V is TRBV20-1 and J is TRBJ2-7; D remains ambiguous. The length of the CDR3 is 14 residues. CDR1 is DFQATT, CDR2 SNEGSKA, per germline (reference sequence). The V gene lost 0 bases and the J gene lost 0 bases, with 9 bases spanning the gap. The CDR3 region is CSARDPLSSYEQYF. The CDR3 nucleotides are TGCAGTGCTAGAGATCCACTCAGCTCCTACGAGCAGTACTTC.

This clonotype has just a few counts. The chain links TRBV12-3 or TRBV12-4 to TRBJ2-7; TRBD2 is a possible D gene (5 bases). This CDR3 comprises 16 residues. With 2 bases removed from V and 7 bases from J, the gap between germline ends came to 21 bases. The CDR3 DNA is TGTGCCAGCAGTTTAAGTTTTCGAGCCTCGTCGGGGGAGCAGTACTTC. As protein: CASSLSFRASSGEQYF.

This clonotype has just a few counts. The chain employs TRBV20-1 and TRBJ2-7; 9 bases line up with TRBD2. J lost 0 bases, V lost 5 bases, and 8 bases had no gene match. Germline V gene data show CDR1 as DFQATT and CDR2 as SNEGSKA (reference sequence). The CDR3 runs 15 residues. The CDR3: CSARTIAGDSYEQYF. CDR3 in DNA: TGCAGTGCTCGTACGATAGCGGGAGACTCCTACGAGCAGTACTTC.

The chain employs TRBV7-2 and TRBJ1-1; D gene unclear. There are 16 residues in the CDR3. V was clipped by 5 bases and J by 5 bases, with 21 bases between them. CDR1 SGHTA and CDR2 FQGNSA come from the germline V gene. The CDR3 nucleotides read TGTGCCAGCAGCCCGAGTCGGGCAGCCGTCGGTACTGAAGCTTTCTTT. Encoded protein: CASSPSRAAVGTEAFF.

V usage is TRBV20-1 and J usage is TRBJ2-7, with 9 bases that match TRBD1. The CDR3 loop spans 14 amino acids. The V segment lost 3 bases and the J segment 2 bases; nucleotides outside the gene matches: 5. Looked up from germline, CDR1 is DFQATT and CDR2 is SNEGSKA (reference sequence). The DNA of the CDR3 is TGCAGTGCTAGGATCTGGACAGGGGCCTACGAGCAGTACTTC. Translated: CSARIWTGAYEQYF.

This clonotype was counted only a few times. V and J are TRBV30 and TRBJ2-7; D remains unclear. Deletions cut 8 bases from V and 6 bases from J, with 17 bases between. This CDR3 region has 12 residues. The germline V gene has CDR1 GTSNPN and CDR2 SVGIG (reference sequence). CDR3 residues: CAASGSVFEQYF. CDR3 nucleotide sequence: TGTGCCGCCTCGGGTTCGGTCTTCGAGCAGTACTTC.

V gene TRBV2 combines with J gene TRBJ1-6; D gene ambiguous. Trimming took 5 bases from V and 13 from J, leaving 18 bases between them. The CDR3 is 14 amino acids. Germline-derived CDR1 and CDR2 are SNHLY and FYNNEI. The CDR3: CASSTGPTSEPLHF. The CDR3 DNA is TGTGCCAGCAGTACCGGGCCCACAAGTGAGCCCCTCCACTTT.

The rearrangement uses TRBV2 and TRBJ2-2; no clear D. The germline V gene has CDR1 SNHLY and CDR2 FYNNEI. The CDR3 extends over 15 amino acids. The V gene lost 7 bases and the J gene lost 0 bases, with 12 bases spanning the gap. The CDR3 sequence is CASTSPTSNTGELFF. CDR3 nucleotides: TGTGCCAGCACCTCTCCCACTTCGAACACCGGGGAGCTGTTTTTT.

A few counts support this clonotype. The V and J genes are TRBV5-6 and TRBJ2-1, with 7 bases that match TRBD2. This CDR3 contains 16 residues. Per germline, CDR1 SGHDT and CDR2 YYEEEE. V lost 0 bases, J lost 2 bases, and 5 bases stayed unmatched. CDR3 DNA sequence: TGTGCCAGCAGCTTGGGACTAGCCGCCACCTACAATGAGCAGTTCTTC. Translation: CASSLGLAATYNEQFF.

This clonotype was counted many times. CDR3 in amino acids: CASSSSLGTEAFF. CDR3 coding DNA: TGTGCCAGCAGCTCTTCCCTTGGGACTGAAGCTTTCTTT. V usage is TRBV7-2 and J usage is TRBJ1-1; D gene ambiguous. V dropped 4 bases and J dropped 5 bases, with 11 bases sitting between them. Germline V gene lookup returns CDR1 SGHTA and CDR2 FQGNSA. CDR3 length: 13 amino acids.